The clone carrying this T cell receptor beta chain was observed a handful of times. Its target is not known. MiXCR was run by TCRdb on the reads, yielding one entry per CDR3 protein. The table lists around 900,000 distinct CDR3 sequences, roughly 30% of them singletons. Germline CDR1 is KGHDR and CDR2 is SFDVKD. The CDR3 is 16 amino acids. With 4 bases clipped from V and 2 bases from J, the junction kept 7 bases outside the gene matches. The sample belongs to a study of T cell repertoires in cytomegalovirus infection. The overall study: CMV epitopes in the study were HLA-C-restricted (recently identified) and HLA-B-restricted (well studied). Based on public TCR beta signatures, there were indications of CMV infection and of a matching HLA type. General study findings and limits: Within the response measured ex vivo, HLA-C-restricted CMV-specific TCR beta clonotypes were dominant. The cumulative frequency of public TCR beta families distinguished individuals who carried CMV together with the relevant HLA.

The sequences come from cultured CD8+ T cells from PBMCs, collected from culture after CMV antigen stimulation. This chain connects TRBV24-1 to TRBJ1-5; TRBD1 aligns across 7 bases. The origin of this receptor is a human donor in good health (CMV status not recorded). Some clones in this sample may be carry-over from other donors' samples. In DNA, the CDR3 is TGTGCCACCAGTGACAGAACAGGGGTCGGCAATCAGCCCCAGCATTTT. Its protein product is CATSDRTGVGNQPQHF.